This passage covers 23 T cell receptor beta chains from one sample sequenced in a study of cytomegalovirus exposure and HLA in healthy donors. Primers: 60 Vbeta forward and 13 Jbeta reverse. Clones were sequenced by immunoSEQ multiplex PCR, and TCRdb holds only the in-frame ones, with some missing. Here the sample spans 95,000 to 100,000 clones, around three quarters being singletons. Sequencing was carried out using PBMCs. Source of these receptors: a man aged 60 to 75 in good health and CMV-seropositive.

The chain employs TRBV4-3 and TRBJ1-2; 7 nucleotides match TRBD1. The CDR3 is made up of 15 amino acids. Germline V gene lookup returns CDR1 LGHNA and CDR2 YSLEER. V trimming: 0 bases; J trimming: 4 bases; junction bases outside the gene matches: 5. Here the CDR3 DNA reads TGCGCCAGCAGCCAAGATAACAGGGGTGGCTATGGCTACACCTTC. It yields the protein CASSQDNRGGYGYTF.

The chain recombines TRBV4-3 with TRBJ2-3, with 14 bases lining up with TRBD2. Germline trimming cut 4 bases from V and 5 bases from J; bases unmatched to any gene: 8. Germline lookup yields CDR1 LGHNA and CDR2 YSLEER. The CDR3 is 17 residues long. CDR3 in DNA: TGCGCCAGCAGCCCCAGACTAGCGGGGGGGCCAGGAGATACGCAGTATTTT. Translation: CASSPRLAGGPGDTQYF.

With regard to this clone: Different DNA sequences within this sample yield the same CDR3. This sequence joins TRBV5-4 and TRBJ2-5; 7 nucleotides align to TRBD2. V gave up 0 bases and J gave up 5 bases; unmatched junction bases: 1. CDR1 SGHNT and CDR2 YYREEE come from the germline V gene (reference sequence). The CDR3 runs 13 residues. The CDR3 protein is CASSLVGGETQYF. In DNA, the CDR3 is TGTGCCAGCAGCTTGGTGGGAGGGGAGACCCAGTACTTC.

The V and J genes are TRBV6-5 and TRBJ1-1; D is perhaps TRBD1 (5 bases). V was pared by 6 bases and J by 1 base, with 9 bases between. The CDR3 extends over 13 amino acids. Germline V CDR1 and CDR2: MNHEY, SVGAGI. The CDR3 nucleotides read TGTGCCAGCAGCAGGGTACGGAACACTGAAGCTTTCTTT. Its translation is CASSRVRNTEAFF.

The chain's CDR3 is CASSRPTRGGKNIQYF. CDR3 nucleotides: TGTGCCAGCAGCCGCCCGACCCGGGGGGGCAAAAACATTCAGTACTTC. J is TRBJ2-4 and V is TRBV4-2; TRBD2 matches 8 bases. Germline V gives CDR1 LGHNA, CDR2 YNFKEQ. CDR3 length: 16 amino acids. V lost 4 bases and J lost 3; bases outside the gene matches: 8.

The genes are TRBV29-1 and TRBJ2-7; D may be TRBD1 (6 bases). The V gene lost 5 bases and the J gene lost 3 bases, with 11 bases spanning the gap. From germline, CDR1 is SQVTM and CDR2 ANQGSEA. The CDR3 covers 12 residues. The DNA for the CDR3 is TGCAGCGTTAGGACAGCGAACTACGAGCAGTACTTC. Encoded protein: CSVRTANYEQYF.

The J gene is TRBJ2-1, the V gene TRBV27; 8 positions match TRBD2. J gave up 6 bases and V 5 bases, and 12 bases lay outside the gene matches. Germline CDR1 MNHEY, CDR2 SMNVEV (reference sequence). The CDR3 contains 16 residues. The CDR3 spells CASSSPGGATSNEQFF. The DNA for the CDR3 is TGTGCCAGCAGTAGTCCGGGGGGGGCAACTTCCAATGAGCAGTTCTTC.

This clone was seen only a few times. The rearrangement links TRBV2 to TRBJ2-5, with a possible D match to TRBD1 (6 bases). Germline V CDR1 and CDR2: SNHLY, FYNNEI. The CDR3 spans 19 residues. The germline V and J ends were trimmed by 4 bases and 3 bases, with 27 bases remaining between them. The CDR3 DNA sequence: TGTGCCAGCAGTGTCCATCCTAGCCAGGGGCGAACTCCTAAAGAGACCCAGTACTTC. Translating it yields CASSVHPSQGRTPKETQYF.

This chain links TRBV19 with TRBJ2-7, with TRBD1 matching over 10 bases. CDR1 LNHDA and CDR2 SQIVND come from the germline V gene (reference sequence). The ends lost 5 bases at V and 2 bases at J; junction bases unmatched: 9. The CDR3 totals 16 residues. CDR3 sequence reads: CASSFDRGPIAYEQYF. DNA for the CDR3: TGTGCCAGTAGTTTCGACAGGGGGCCGATCGCCTACGAGCAGTACTTC.

V and J are TRBV7-2 and TRBJ2-2, with 10 bases fitting TRBD1. The CDR3 spans 15 residues. CDR1 and CDR2 (germline): SGHTA, FQGNSA. V lost 5 bases, J lost 5 bases, and 5 bases stayed unmatched. The CDR3 region is CASSIGTGETGELFF. The DNA of the CDR3 is TGTGCCAGCAGCATAGGGACAGGGGAGACCGGGGAGCTGTTTTTT.

The table lists this clone with a few counts. The gene calls are TRBV30 and TRBJ2-3; tentative D call: TRBD1 (6 bases). CDR3 length: 14 residues. The germline gives CDR1 GTSNPN, CDR2 SVGIG (reference sequence). V was cut by 5 bases and J by 0 bases, with 12 bases left in between. The CDR3 nucleotides are TGTGCCTGGGGGACAATCCCTAGCACAGATACGCAGTATTTT. This translates into CAWGTIPSTDTQYF.

This clone was found once. The rearrangement uses TRBV19 and TRBJ2-1; weak D call: TRBD2 (7 bases). The V end lost 6 bases, the J end lost 9 bases, and 30 bases lay between the germline ends. Germline V gives CDR1 LNHDA, CDR2 SQIVND (reference sequence). This CDR3 has 18 residues. The CDR3 region is CASSLREKRGALFFEQFF. For the CDR3, the DNA is TGTGCCAGTAGCCTTAGGGAAAAACGGGGGGCCCTTTTCTTTGAGCAGTTCTTC. Full variable domain (missing parts from reference TRBV19 and TRBJ2-1): DGGITQSPKYLFRKEGQNVTLSCEQNLNHDAMYWYRQDPGQGLRLIYYSQIVNDFQKGDIAEGYSVSREKKESFPLTVTSAQKNPTAFYLCASSLREKRGALFFEQFFGPGTRLTVL.

J is TRBJ1-2 and V is TRBV19; D unclear. Germline-derived CDR1 and CDR2 are LNHDA and SQIVND (reference sequence). The V end lost 6 bases, the J end lost 8 bases, and 19 bases lay between the germline ends. There are 14 residues in the CDR3. The CDR3 bases are TGTGCCAGTAGGCCGACAATTATTGACATCGGCTACACCTTC. Translation: CASRPTIIDIGYTF.

The chain is built from TRBV4-2 and TRBJ1-2, with D perhaps matching TRBD1 (5 bases). Germline V gives CDR1 LGHNA, CDR2 YNFKEQ. The CDR3 consists of 14 residues. V was pared by 1 base and J by 4 bases, with 10 bases between. The CDR3 DNA is TGTGCCAGCAGCCAAGGGGACTACTCCTATGGCTACACCTTC. Protein product: CASSQGDYSYGYTF.

In its sample, this clone was seen once. The chain links TRBV5-8 to TRBJ2-1; no firm D call. The V gene's germline CDR1 is SGHTS and CDR2 YDEGEE. This CDR3 comprises 12 residues. V gave up 1 base and J gave up 14 bases, with 13 bases separating them. The CDR3 nucleotides read TGTGCCAGCAGCTTGTCCGGGTTATACGAGTTCTTC. It yields the protein CASSLSGLYEFF.

V is TRBV7-9 and J is TRBJ2-7; tentatively, D is TRBD1 (5 bases). V lost 5 bases and J 0 bases, leaving 8 bases between the germline ends. The germline V gene encodes CDR1 SEHNR and CDR2 FQNEAQ (reference sequence). This CDR3 is 13 amino acids long. The CDR3 loop is CASSPTASYEQYF. DNA of the CDR3: TGTGCCAGCAGCCCGACAGCCTCCTACGAGCAGTACTTC.

The genes are TRBV7-9 and TRBJ2-1; D not resolved. Germline lookup yields CDR1 SEHNR and CDR2 FQNEAQ (reference sequence). This CDR3 spans 12 amino acids. The V and J ends lost 6 bases and 8 bases respectively, with 11 bases between them. The CDR3 DNA is TGTGCCAGCAGTCCCCCCTTCTATGAGCAGTTCTTC. It translates to CASSPPFYEQFF. Full variable domain (missing parts from reference TRBV7-9 and TRBJ2-1): DTGVSQNPRHKITKRGQNVTFRCDPISEHNRLYWYRQTLGQGPEFLTYFQNEAQLEKSRLLSDRFSAERPKGSFSTLEIQRTEQGDSAMYLCASSPPFYEQFFGPGTRLTVL.

J is TRBJ2-3 and V is TRBV7-3, with D perhaps TRBD2 (5 bases). The CDR3 loop spans 15 amino acids. Trimming shortened V by 5 bases and J by 0 bases, and 12 bases separated the two germline ends. Germline CDR1 and CDR2: SGHTA and FQGTGA. This CDR3 reads CASSQFGGSTDTQYF. CDR3 coding DNA: TGTGCCAGCAGCCAGTTCGGAGGTAGCACAGATACGCAGTATTTT.

The chain uses TRBV6-1 and TRBJ2-7, with D maybe TRBD1 (6 bases). Trimming stripped 4 bases from V and 6 bases from J, with 22 bases between. This CDR3 is built from 16 residues. In germline, CDR1 is MNHNS, CDR2 SASEGT. The CDR3 protein is CASSARQGMETLEQYF. The CDR3 DNA follows: TGTGCCAGCAGTGCACGGCAGGGGATGGAAACGCTCGAGCAGTACTTC.

This clone turned up a few times. The gene calls are TRBV19 and TRBJ2-7; D possibly corresponds to TRBD1 (7 bases). Germline CDR1 is LNHDA and CDR2 is SQIVND (reference sequence). The CDR3 loop spans 14 amino acids. V gave up 3 bases and J gave up 4 bases, with 13 bases separating them. The CDR3 DNA sequence: TGTGCCAGTAGTATGCGGGACAGTGTATACGAGCAGTACTTC. As protein: CASSMRDSVYEQYF. Full variable domain (missing parts from reference TRBV19 and TRBJ2-7): DGGITQSPKYLFRKEGQNVTLSCEQNLNHDAMYWYRQDPGQGLRLIYYSQIVNDFQKGDIAEGYSVSREKKESFPLTVTSAQKNPTAFYLCASSMRDSVYEQYFGPGTRLTVT.

This clone was counted a few times. The V call is TRBV6-5, the J call TRBJ2-7; 10 bases agree with TRBD1. Germline V gene lookup returns CDR1 MNHEY and CDR2 SVGAGI. CDR3 size: 14 residues. The ends lost 5 bases at V and 7 bases at J; junction bases unmatched: 8. The CDR3 loop reads CASSLGQGRSEQYF. Here the CDR3 DNA reads TGTGCCAGCAGTCTGGGACAGGGGAGGAGTGAGCAGTACTTC.

The CDR3 reads CASSLGVGAGNYEQYF. The CDR3 nucleotides are TGTGCCAGCAGTTTAGGAGTCGGGGCGGGAAACTACGAGCAGTACTTC. The chain couples TRBV27 to TRBJ2-7; TRBD2 might be the D (6 bases). With 2 bases removed from V and 3 bases from J, the gap between germline ends came to 17 bases. The germline V gene encodes CDR1 MNHEY and CDR2 SMNVEV (reference sequence). The CDR3 consists of 16 residues.

V gene TRBV10-3 combines with J gene TRBJ1-4; D not resolved. V was cut by 7 bases and J by 0 bases, with 6 bases left in between. The CDR3 sequence is 13 residues long. CDR1 and CDR2 (germline): ENHRY, SYGVKD. The CDR3 is CAIKSATNEKLFF. The CDR3 DNA is TGTGCCATCAAATCAGCAACTAATGAAAAACTGTTTTTT.